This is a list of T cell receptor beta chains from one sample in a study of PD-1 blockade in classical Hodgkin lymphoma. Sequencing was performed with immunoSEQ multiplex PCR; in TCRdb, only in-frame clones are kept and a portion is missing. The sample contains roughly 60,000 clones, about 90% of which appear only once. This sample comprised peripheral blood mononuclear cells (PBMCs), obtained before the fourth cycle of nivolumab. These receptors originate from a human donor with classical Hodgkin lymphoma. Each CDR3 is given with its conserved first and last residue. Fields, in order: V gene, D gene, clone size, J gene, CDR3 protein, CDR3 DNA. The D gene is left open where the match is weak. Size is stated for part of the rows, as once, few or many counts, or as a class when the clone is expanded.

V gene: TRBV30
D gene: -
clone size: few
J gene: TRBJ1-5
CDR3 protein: CAWSVPYSNQPQHF
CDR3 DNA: TGTGCCTGGAGTGTTCCCTATAGCAATCAGCCCCAGCATTTT

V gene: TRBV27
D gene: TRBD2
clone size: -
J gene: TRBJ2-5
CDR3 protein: CASSPGLAGGPETQYF
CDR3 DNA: TGTGCCAGCAGCCCGGGACTAGCGGGGGGGCCCGAGACCCAGTACTTC

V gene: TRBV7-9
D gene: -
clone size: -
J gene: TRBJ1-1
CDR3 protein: CASSFGHNTEAFF
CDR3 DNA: TGTGCCAGCAGCTTCGGCCACAACACTGAAGCTTTCTTT

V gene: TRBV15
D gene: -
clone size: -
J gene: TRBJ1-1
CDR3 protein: CATSRVPGTEAFF
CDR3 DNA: TGTGCCACCAGCAGAGTACCGGGCACTGAAGCTTTCTTT

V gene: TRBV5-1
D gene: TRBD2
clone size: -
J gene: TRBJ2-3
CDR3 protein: CASSRLAEDTQYF
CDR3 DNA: TGCGCCAGCAGCAGACTAGCGGAAGATACGCAGTATTTT

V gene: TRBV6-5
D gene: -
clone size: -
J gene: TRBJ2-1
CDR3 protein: CASSYSGDYNEQFF
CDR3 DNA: TGTGCCAGCAGTTACTCAGGGGATTACAATGAGCAGTTCTTC

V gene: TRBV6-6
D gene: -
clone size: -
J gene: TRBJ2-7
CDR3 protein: CASSYTAYEQYF
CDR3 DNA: TGTGCCAGCAGTTATACAGCCTACGAGCAGTACTTC

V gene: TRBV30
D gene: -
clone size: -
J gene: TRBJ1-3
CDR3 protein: CAWSVQGRFAGNTIYF
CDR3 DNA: TGTGCCTGGAGTGTACAGGGAAGGTTCGCTGGAAACACCATATATTTT

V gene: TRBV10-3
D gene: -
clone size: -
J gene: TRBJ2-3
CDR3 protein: CAISPVVGGTDTQYF
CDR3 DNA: TGTGCCATCAGCCCCGTGGTGGGCGGCACAGATACGCAGTATTTT

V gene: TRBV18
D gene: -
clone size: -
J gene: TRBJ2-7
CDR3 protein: CASSPILGEQYF
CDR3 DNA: TGTGCCAGCTCACCAATCCTCGGCGAGCAGTACTTC

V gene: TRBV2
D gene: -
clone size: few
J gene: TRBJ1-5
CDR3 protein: CASSERRDSNQPQHF
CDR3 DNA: TGTGCCAGCAGTGAAAGGAGGGATAGCAATCAGCCCCAGCATTTT

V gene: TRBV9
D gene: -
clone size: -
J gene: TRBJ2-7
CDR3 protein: CASSVDGVGGTYEQYF
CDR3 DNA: TGTGCCAGCAGCGTAGATGGGGTCGGGGGTACCTACGAGCAGTACTTC

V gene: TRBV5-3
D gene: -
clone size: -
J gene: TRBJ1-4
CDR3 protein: CARSLVLCGGRANEKLFF
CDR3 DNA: TGTGCCAGAAGCTTGGTTCTGTGCGGGGGCCGGGCTAATGAAAAACTGTTTTTT

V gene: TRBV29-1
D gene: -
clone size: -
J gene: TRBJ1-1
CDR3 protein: CSVEETEAFF
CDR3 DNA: TGCAGCGTTGAGGAGACTGAAGCTTTCTTT

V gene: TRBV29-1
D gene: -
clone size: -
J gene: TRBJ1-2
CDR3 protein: CSVEPTGFDYGYTF
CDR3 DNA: TGCAGCGTTGAACCCACAGGGTTCGATTATGGCTACACCTTC

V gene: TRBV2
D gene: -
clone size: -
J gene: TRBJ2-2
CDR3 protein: CASSEMTLTTGELFF
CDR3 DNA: TGTGCCAGCAGTGAAATGACGCTCACTACCGGGGAGCTGTTTTTT

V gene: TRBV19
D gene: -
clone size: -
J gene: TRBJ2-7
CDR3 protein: CASSIGPYEQYF
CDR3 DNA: TGTGCCAGTAGTATTGGACCTTACGAGCAGTACTTC

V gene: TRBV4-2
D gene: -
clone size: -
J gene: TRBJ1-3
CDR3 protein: CASSQARGGISGNTIYF
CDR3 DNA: TGTGCCAGCAGCCAAGCTAGAGGAGGGATTTCAGGAAACACCATATATTTT

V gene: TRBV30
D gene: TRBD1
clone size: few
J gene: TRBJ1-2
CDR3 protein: CAWSLSQGNGYTF
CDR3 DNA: TGTGCCTGGAGTCTATCACAGGGGAATGGCTACACCTTC

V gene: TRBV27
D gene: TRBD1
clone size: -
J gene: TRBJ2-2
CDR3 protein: CATRRDSHQYNTGELFF
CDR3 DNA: TGTGCCACCAGACGGGACAGCCATCAATACAACACCGGGGAGCTGTTTTTT

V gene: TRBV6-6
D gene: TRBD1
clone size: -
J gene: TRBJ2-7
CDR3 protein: CAGRTGASSYEQYF
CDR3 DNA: TGTGCCGGCCGGACAGGGGCAAGCTCCTACGAGCAGTACTTC

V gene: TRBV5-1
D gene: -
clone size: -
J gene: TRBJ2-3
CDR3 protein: CASSSWELGDTQYF
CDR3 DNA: TGCGCCAGCAGCTCCTGGGAGTTGGGGGATACGCAGTATTTT

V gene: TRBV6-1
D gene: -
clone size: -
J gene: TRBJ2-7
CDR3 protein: CASSVARRDGLPSYEQYF
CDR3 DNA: TGTGCCAGCAGTGTGGCCCGGAGGGACGGCCTTCCATCCTACGAGCAGTACTTC

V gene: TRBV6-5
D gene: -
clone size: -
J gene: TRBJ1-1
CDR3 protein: CASSYSTAEGTEAFF
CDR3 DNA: TGTGCCAGCAGTTACTCCACAGCGGAGGGCACTGAAGCTTTCTTT

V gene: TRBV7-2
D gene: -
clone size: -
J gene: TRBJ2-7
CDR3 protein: CASSFGGGFEQYF
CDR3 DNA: TGTGCCAGCAGCTTCGGAGGGGGCTTCGAGCAGTACTTC

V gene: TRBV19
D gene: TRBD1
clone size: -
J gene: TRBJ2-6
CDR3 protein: CASSPAGTGGPGANVLTF
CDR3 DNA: TGTGCCAGTAGTCCAGCCGGGACAGGGGGCCCGGGGGCCAACGTCCTGACTTTC

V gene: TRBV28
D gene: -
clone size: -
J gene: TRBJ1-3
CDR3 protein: CASSPQVAGNTIYF
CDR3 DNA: TGTGCCAGCAGTCCACAGGTAGCTGGAAACACCATATATTTT

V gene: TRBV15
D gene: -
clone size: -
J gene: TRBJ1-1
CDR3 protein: CATSGGVMNTEAFF
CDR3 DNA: TGTGCCACCAGCGGAGGGGTCATGAACACTGAAGCTTTCTTT

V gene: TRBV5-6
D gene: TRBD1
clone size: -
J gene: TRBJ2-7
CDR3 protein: CASSWGTGSEQYF
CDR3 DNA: TGTGCCAGCAGCTGGGGGACAGGGAGTGAGCAGTACTTC

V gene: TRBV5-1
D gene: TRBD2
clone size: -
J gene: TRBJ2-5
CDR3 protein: CASSSDSSGPQETQYF
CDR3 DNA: TGCGCCAGCAGCTCCGACAGTAGCGGGCCCCAAGAGACCCAGTACTTC

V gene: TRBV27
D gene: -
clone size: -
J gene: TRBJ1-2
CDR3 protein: CASSSIAGYGYTF
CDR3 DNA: TGTGCCAGCAGTTCGATAGCAGGCTATGGCTACACCTTC

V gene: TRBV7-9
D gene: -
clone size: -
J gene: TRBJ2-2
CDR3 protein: CASSFYSGELFF
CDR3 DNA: TGTGCCAGCAGCTTTTATAGCGGGGAGCTGTTTTTT

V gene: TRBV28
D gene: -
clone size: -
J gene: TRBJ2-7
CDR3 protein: CASSLRGPGPYEQYF
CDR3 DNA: TGTGCCAGCAGTTTACGGGGTCCGGGGCCCTACGAGCAGTACTTC

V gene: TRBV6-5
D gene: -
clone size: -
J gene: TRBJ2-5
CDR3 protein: CASSYGAGHETQYF
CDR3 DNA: TGTGCCAGCAGTTACGGGGCGGGACATGAGACCCAGTACTTC

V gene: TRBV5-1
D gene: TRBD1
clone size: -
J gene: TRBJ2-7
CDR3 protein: CASRNDRGVYEQYF
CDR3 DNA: TGCGCCAGCAGGAACGACAGGGGGGTTTACGAGCAGTACTTC

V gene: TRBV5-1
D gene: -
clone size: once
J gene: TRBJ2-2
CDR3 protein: CASRSTGAGELFF
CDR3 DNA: TGCGCCAGCAGGTCTACGGGGGCCGGGGAGCTGTTTTTT

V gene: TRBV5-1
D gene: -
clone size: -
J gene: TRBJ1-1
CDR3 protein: CASSLARLGTEAFF
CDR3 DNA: TGCGCCAGCAGCTTGGCCCGGCTTGGCACTGAAGCTTTCTTT

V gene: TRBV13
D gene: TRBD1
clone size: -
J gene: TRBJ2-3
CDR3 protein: CASSPRRKGTGRKDTQYF
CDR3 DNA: TGTGCCAGCAGCCCTAGGAGAAAAGGGACAGGGAGGAAAGATACGCAGTATTTT

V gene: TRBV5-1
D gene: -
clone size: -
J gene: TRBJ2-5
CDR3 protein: CASSLGQETQYF
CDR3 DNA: TGCGCCAGCAGCTTGGGCCAAGAGACCCAGTACTTC

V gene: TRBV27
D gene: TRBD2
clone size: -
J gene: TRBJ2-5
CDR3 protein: CASSLTSRETQYF
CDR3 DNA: TGTGCCAGCAGTTTGACTAGCAGGGAGACCCAGTACTTC

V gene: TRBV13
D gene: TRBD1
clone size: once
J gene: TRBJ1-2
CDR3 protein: CASSTPGGADYGYTF
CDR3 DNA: TGTGCCAGCAGCACACCAGGGGGCGCTGACTATGGCTACACCTTC

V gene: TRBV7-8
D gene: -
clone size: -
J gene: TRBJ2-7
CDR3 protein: CASSPPETYEQYF
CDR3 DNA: TGTGCCAGCAGCCCCCCGGAGACCTACGAGCAGTACTTC

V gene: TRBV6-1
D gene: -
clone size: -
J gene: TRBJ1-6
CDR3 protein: CASSEGFLSPLHF
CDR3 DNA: TGTGCCAGCAGTGAGGGGTTCCTTTCACCCCTCCACTTT

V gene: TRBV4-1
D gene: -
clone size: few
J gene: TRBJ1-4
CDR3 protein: CASSRGREKLFF
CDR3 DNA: TGCGCCAGCAGCCGGGGACGGGAAAAACTGTTTTTT

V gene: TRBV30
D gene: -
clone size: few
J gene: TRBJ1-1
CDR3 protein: CACETGWPEAFF
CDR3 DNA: TGTGCCTGTGAAACGGGCTGGCCTGAAGCTTTCTTT

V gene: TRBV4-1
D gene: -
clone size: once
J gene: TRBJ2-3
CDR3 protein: CASSNQGHNTQYF
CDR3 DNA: TGCGCCAGCAGCAACCAGGGGCATAATACGCAGTATTTT

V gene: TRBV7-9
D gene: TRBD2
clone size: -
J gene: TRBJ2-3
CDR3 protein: CASSLGEGQGTDTQYF
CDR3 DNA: TGTGCCAGCAGCTTAGGGGAGGGTCAGGGAACAGATACGCAGTATTTT

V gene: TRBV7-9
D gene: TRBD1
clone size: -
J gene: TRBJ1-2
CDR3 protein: CASSLRSGQPVGYTF
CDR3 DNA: TGTGCCAGCAGCTTAAGGTCGGGACAGCCTGTTGGCTACACCTTC

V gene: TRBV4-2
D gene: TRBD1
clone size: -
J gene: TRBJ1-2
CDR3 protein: CASSQPPQGGGYTF
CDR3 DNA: TGTGCCAGCAGCCAGCCCCCACAGGGGGGTGGCTACACCTTC

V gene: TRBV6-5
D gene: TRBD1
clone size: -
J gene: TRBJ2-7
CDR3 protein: CASSRGPAAYEQYF
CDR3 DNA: TGTGCCAGCAGTAGGGGGCCGGCTGCCTACGAGCAGTACTTC

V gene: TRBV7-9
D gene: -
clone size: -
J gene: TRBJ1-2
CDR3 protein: CASSPDGGYTF
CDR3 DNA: TGTGCCAGCAGCCCCGACGGCGGCTACACCTTC

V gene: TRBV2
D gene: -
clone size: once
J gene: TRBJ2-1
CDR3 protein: CASSALQNEQFF
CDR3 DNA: TGTGCCAGCAGTGCGCTCCAAAATGAGCAGTTCTTC